This paragraph covers one T cell receptor beta chain sequence. Its antigen is currently unknown. The study ran its PCR with 60 Vbeta and 13 Jbeta primers. Profiling relied on immunoSEQ multiplex PCR, and the TCRdb table lists in-frame clones only, not all of them. The sample comprises roughly 120,000 clones, about 85% of which are singletons, and more than 0.2% rests with the top ten. Looked up from germline, CDR1 is LGHNA and CDR2 is YNFKEQ. The CDR3 has 16 residues. V gave up 3 bases and J gave up 6 bases; unmatched junction bases: 8. The data belong to a study of cytomegalovirus exposure and HLA in healthy donors. Notes on the study in general: Cytomegalovirus association was listed for around 180 TCR beta chains.

J is TRBJ2-2 and V is TRBV4-2; 9 bases align to TRBD2. Source material: PBMCs. This receptor was identified in a man aged 50-59 years in good health and CMV-seronegative. CDR3 region: CASSQRGLAGPGELFF. The CDR3 DNA reads as TGTGCCAGCAGCCAGAGGGGACTAGCCGGGCCCGGGGAGCTGTTTTTT.